The 25 T cell receptor beta chains below all came from one sample that was sequenced in a study of monozygotic twins with inflammatory bowel disease. TCRdb reworked the 5' RACE reads into one entry per CDR3 protein, no DNA. In total, the table holds 420,000 or so distinct CDR3 sequences. The source material was blood. These receptors all come from a human donor with ulcerative colitis or Crohn's disease, or a healthy co-twin of an affected twin (not recorded which).

The chain uses TRBV7-2 and TRBJ1-5. The CDR3 contains 13 residues. The germline CDR1 and CDR2 sequences are SGHTA and FQGNSA. The CDR3 is CASSLLDNQPQHF.

V is TRBV18 and J is TRBJ2-1; the D call from TCRdb, TRBD2, cannot be confirmed without DNA. From germline, CDR1 is KGHSH and CDR2 LQKENI. The CDR3 covers 15 residues. CDR3 region: CASSRNTGLAGEQFF.

This chain connects TRBV18 to TRBJ2-7. CDR1 and CDR2 (germline): KGHSH, LQKENI. This CDR3 contains 13 residues. CDR3 in amino acids: CASSHGADYEQYF. The full variable domain, rest sourced from reference TRBV18 and TRBJ2-7, is NAGVMQNPRHLVRRRGQEARLRCSPMKGHSHVYWYRQLPEEGLKFMVYLQKENIIDESGMPKERFSAEFPKEGPSILRIQQVVRGDSAAYFCASSHGADYEQYFGPGTRLTVT.

The chain carries TRBV29-1 and TRBJ2-5; the D gene TCRdb calls, TRBD1, cannot be checked with no DNA. From germline, CDR1 is SQVTM and CDR2 ANQGSEA. The CDR3 contains 13 residues. CDR3 region: CSVGPGHQETQYF.

The CDR3 here is CASSLAGLYGYTF. The V call is TRBV7-9, the J call TRBJ1-2. There are 13 residues in the CDR3. In germline, CDR1 is SEHNR, CDR2 FQNEAQ (reference sequence).

The chain links TRBV18 to TRBJ2-7; the TCRdb D gene call, TRBD2, has no DNA to confirm it. CDR1 KGHSH and CDR2 LQKENI come from the germline V gene. This CDR3 is built from 14 residues. CDR3 residues: CASSTSGGLTEQYF.

CDR3 in amino acids: CSAQRLAGGSEQFF. V is TRBV20-1 and J is TRBJ2-1; checking the TCRdb D call of TRBD2 is not possible without DNA. The CDR3 runs 14 residues. Germline-derived CDR1 and CDR2 are DFQATT and SNEGSKA (reference sequence).

This chain uses TRBV5-1 with TRBJ1-4; TCRdb returns TRBD1, unconfirmable since there is no DNA. The germline CDR1 and CDR2 sequences are SGHRS and YFSETQ. The CDR3 runs 15 residues. The CDR3 sequence: CASSLQGWKNEKLFF.

V is TRBV20-1 and J is TRBJ2-7; as DNA is missing, the TRBD2 call by TCRdb cannot be tested. This CDR3 comprises 14 residues. CDR1 and CDR2 (germline): DFQATT, SNEGSKA (reference sequence). CDR3 region: CSAIPEGLFSEQYF.

This chain connects TRBV12-3 or TRBV12-4 to TRBJ1-4. The CDR3 is 13 amino acids. This chain's CDR3 is CASSYTAGEKLFF.

The gene calls are TRBV4-3 and TRBJ2-1. The CDR3 length is 12 residues. Germline assignment: CDR1 LGHNA and CDR2 YSLEER. The CDR3 spells CASSQVNNEQFF.

The CDR3 reads CASSLQGSSTDTQYF. V and J are TRBV7-2 and TRBJ2-3; TCRdb outputs TRBD1, but without DNA this stays unchecked. Germline CDR1 and CDR2: SGHTA and FQGNSA. The CDR3 contains 15 residues.

The chain combines TRBV7-9 with TRBJ2-7; TCRdb designates TRBD1, a call that cannot be tested without DNA. Germline loops: CDR1 SEHNR, CDR2 FQNEAQ (reference sequence). This CDR3 is built from 13 residues. CDR3 sequence reads: CASGRIGDYEQYF.

The chain recombines TRBV30 with TRBJ1-1; TCRdb reports TRBD1, a call that lacks DNA to check it against. This CDR3 region has 13 residues. Germline assignment: CDR1 GTSNPN and CDR2 SVGIG (reference sequence). CDR3 residues: CAWSRQLPTEAFF.

The chain carries TRBV5-1 and TRBJ2-4; TCRdb picks TRBD2, but there is no DNA to check that call. CDR1 is SGHRS, CDR2 YFSETQ, per germline. The CDR3 sequence is 15 residues long. The CDR3 here is CASSLAGTTVDIQYF. The entire variable domain, with the rest obtained from reference TRBV5-1 and TRBJ2-4, is as follows: KAGVTQTPRYLIKTRGQQVTLSCSPISGHRSVSWYQQTPGQGLQFLFEYFSETQRNKGNFPGRFSGRQFSNSRSEMNVSTLELGDSALYLCASSLAGTTVDIQYFGAGTRLSVL.

The chain combines TRBV20-1 with TRBJ1-1; TCRdb reports TRBD1, a call that lacks DNA to check it against. CDR3 length: 15 residues. CDR1 and CDR2 (germline): DFQATT, SNEGSKA (reference sequence). The CDR3 loop reads CSARDVPGGRGEAFF.

The gene calls are TRBV6-5 and TRBJ1-1. Germline V CDR1 and CDR2: MNHEY, SVGAGI. The CDR3 extends over 13 amino acids. Here the CDR3 reads CASSFLDNTEAFF.

The gene calls are TRBV14 and TRBJ2-7; the TRBD1 assignment by TCRdb is unverifiable without DNA. This CDR3 is 14 amino acids long. Germline V gives CDR1 SGHDN, CDR2 FVKESK. CDR3: CASSQEEGDDEQYF.

The rearrangement links TRBV29-1 to TRBJ2-3; the TCRdb D gene call, TRBD1, has no DNA to confirm it. The CDR3 is made up of 11 amino acids. Germline CDR1 is SQVTM and CDR2 is ANQGSEA. The CDR3 here is CSGRDTDTQYF.

The chain joins TRBV20-1 to TRBJ2-3; checking the TCRdb D call of TRBD1 is not possible without DNA. This CDR3 spans 13 amino acids. Germline V lookup: CDR1 DFQATT, CDR2 SNEGSKA (reference sequence). CDR3: CSAPGGETDTQYF.

This chain links TRBV5-5 with TRBJ2-4; TCRdb's D call of TRBD2 is untestable without DNA. Looked up from germline, CDR1 is SGHKS and CDR2 is YYEKEE (reference sequence). The CDR3 has 15 amino acids. The CDR3 sequence is CASSAGLLAKNIQYF.

The chain recombines TRBV7-2 with TRBJ2-5; TCRdb selects TRBD2, and the lack of DNA leaves this call unchecked. The CDR3 is 16 residues long. Germline CDR1 SGHTA, CDR2 FQGNSA. CDR3 sequence reads: CASTLGTAGGLQTQYF.

V gene TRBV11-2 combines with J gene TRBJ2-5. The CDR3 sequence is 14 residues long. Germline V gene sequence: CDR1 SGHAT, CDR2 FQNNGV. The CDR3 reads CASSLNLGQETQYF.

The V call is TRBV6-6, the J call TRBJ1-1. The CDR3 runs 13 residues. Germline V CDR1 and CDR2: MNHNY, SVGAGI (reference sequence). The CDR3 spells CASSYLRVTEAFF.

J is TRBJ1-1 and V is TRBV3-1. Germline CDR1 reads LGHDT; CDR2 reads YNNKEL (reference sequence). This CDR3 has 14 amino acids. CDR3: CASSQGEGRTEAFF. The full variable domain, its missing parts supplied by reference TRBV3-1 and TRBJ1-1, is DTAVSQTPKYLVTQMGNDKSIKCEQNLGHDTMYWYKQDSKKFLKIMFSYNNKELIINETVPNRFSPKSPDKAHLNLHINSLELGDSAVYFCASSQGEGRTEAFFGQGTRLTVV.